This T cell receptor beta chain is drawn from a study of blood T cell repertoires in COVID-19. Study-wide context: Some COVID-19 samples were acute and others convalescent; all came from the United States, Italy and Spain. PBMCs, B-cell-depleted T cells, or T cells provided the cDNA or gDNA that made up the material.

Germline V gene data show CDR1 as LGHDT and CDR2 as YNNKEL (reference sequence). The CDR3 extends over 16 amino acids. V shed 2 bases and J shed 5 bases, with 17 bases lying between them. Authors' data handling: Using reference gene primer amplification, nucleated cell counts were estimated. The repertoire was sequenced with immunoSEQ multiplex PCR; TCRdb's copy has only in-frame clones and lacks some. The DNA gave D and trimming, while V, J and clone size come from that table. Among over 200,000 clones, about 90% were seen once, and the ten largest hold roughly 2%. The chain combines TRBV3-1 (or the pseudogene TRBV3-2) with TRBJ2-3; the D gene is possibly TRBD2 (5 bases). The clonotype comes from a man aged 40-55 years with active or convalescent COVID-19. The material sequenced was peripheral blood. CDR3 nucleotide sequence: TGTGCCAGCAGCCAACCCCGGGAAGACGGCGGAGATACGCAGTATTTT. Encoded protein: CASSQPREDGGDTQYF.